This T cell receptor (beta chain) came from a study of stem cell transplantation in POMP-related autoinflammatory disease. As for this clone: Its antigen remains unidentified.

CDR1 SNHLY and CDR2 FYNNEI come from the germline V gene. V lost 7 bases and J lost 6; bases outside the gene matches: 5. The CDR3 spans 13 residues. Produced via immunoSEQ multiplex PCR; TCRdb's table is partial and in-frame only. The table shows over 25,000 clones, with around 90% occurring only once. Findings and limits, study-wide: Fewer unique TRB V-J gene pairings were identified in patients with PRAID. PRAID patients trended toward lower TRB diversity and higher clonality in all analyzed T-cell subsets.

This clonotype was obtained from a human donor with POMP-related autoinflammation and immune dysregulation (PRAID). This chain uses TRBV2 with TRBJ2-3, with 9 bases identical to TRBD2. Specimen: CD4+ T cells from PBMCs, collected before stem cell transplantation. CDR3 amino acids: CASKLSGRDTQYF. For the CDR3, the DNA is TGTGCCAGCAAACTAAGCGGGAGGGATACGCAGTATTTT. Based on the CDR3 plus reference TRBV2 and TRBJ2-3, the full variable domain is EPEVTQTPSHQVTQMGQEVILRCVPISNHLYFYWYRQILGQKVEFLVSFYNNEISEKSEIFDDQFSVERPDGSNFTLKIRSTKLEDSAMYFCASKLSGRDTQYFGPGTRLTVL.